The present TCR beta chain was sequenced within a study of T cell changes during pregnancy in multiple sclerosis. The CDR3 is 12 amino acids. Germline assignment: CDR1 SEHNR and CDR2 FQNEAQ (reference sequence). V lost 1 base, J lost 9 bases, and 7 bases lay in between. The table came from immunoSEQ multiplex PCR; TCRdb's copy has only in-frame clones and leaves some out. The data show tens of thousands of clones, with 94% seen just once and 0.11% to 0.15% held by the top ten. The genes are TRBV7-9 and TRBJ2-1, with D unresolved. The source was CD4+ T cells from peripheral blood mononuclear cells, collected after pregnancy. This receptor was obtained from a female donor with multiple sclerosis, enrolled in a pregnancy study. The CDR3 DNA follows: TGTGCCAGCAGCTTAGGGCATGGTGAGCAGTTCTTC. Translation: CASSLGHGEQFF.